This paragraph reports one T cell receptor beta chain. CDR3 length equals 12 residues. The germline V gene encodes CDR1 MDHEN and CDR2 SYDVKM. V lost 1 base and J lost 7, with 7 bases in between. These data originate in a study of control samples from healthy donors and cancer patients. The protocol was immunoSEQ multiplex PCR, while the TCRdb copy is restricted to in-frame clones and leaves out a portion. Counted here are 94,000 or so clones, roughly 83% occurring once; the ten biggest clones make up about 35%. V gene TRBV28 combines with J gene TRBJ1-1; D remains unclear. This receptor was obtained from a man in his sixties or seventies with lung cancer. The sequencing input was PBMCs. The DNA of the CDR3 is TGTGCCAGCAGTTTATTCAACGTTGAAGCTTTCTTT. It encodes CASSLFNVEAFF. Together with reference TRBV28 and TRBJ1-1, the CDR3 gives the full variable domain: DVKVTQSSRYLVKRTGEKVFLECVQDMDHENMFWYRQDPGLGLRLIYFSYDVKMKEKGDIPEGYSVSREKKERFSLILESASTNQTSMYLCASSLFNVEAFFGQGTRLTVV.